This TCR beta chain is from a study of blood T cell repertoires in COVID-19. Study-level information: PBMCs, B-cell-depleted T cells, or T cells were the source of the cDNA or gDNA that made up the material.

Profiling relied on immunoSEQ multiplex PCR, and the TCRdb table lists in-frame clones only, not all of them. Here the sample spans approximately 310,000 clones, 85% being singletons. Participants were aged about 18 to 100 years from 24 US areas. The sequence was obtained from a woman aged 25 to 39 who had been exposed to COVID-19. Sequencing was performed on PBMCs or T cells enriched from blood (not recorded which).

The CDR3 sequence: CASSSRTSGLTDTQYF. In nucleotides, the CDR3 is TGTGCCAGCAGTTCCCGGACTAGCGGTCTCACAGATACGCAGTATTTT. The chain is built from TRBV27 and TRBJ2-3, with TRBD2 matching over 10 bases. Germline CDR1 is MNHEY and CDR2 is SMNVEV (reference sequence). Losses at the gene ends were 4 bases for V and 2 bases for J; bases not matched to a gene: 6. The CDR3 sequence is 16 residues long.